This TCR beta chain was sequenced in a study of cytomegalovirus exposure and HLA in healthy donors. Germline V CDR1 and CDR2: MNHEY, SVGAGI. The CDR3 is 15 amino acids. Trimming cost V 0 bases and J 9 bases, with 15 bases left between them. This PCR relied on a set of 60 Vbeta primers and 13 Jbeta primers. Generated by immunoSEQ multiplex PCR, the TCRdb table keeps only in-frame clones and is missing some. The profile shows about 96,000 clones, roughly 74% of them singletons. What was sequenced was PBMCs. The sequence came from a female donor in good health and CMV-seropositive. V is TRBV6-5 and J is TRBJ1-5, with D uncertain. The CDR3: CASSYSRVARGPQHF. CDR3 bases: TGTGCCAGCAGTTACTCGCGGGTGGCTCGGGGGCCCCAGCATTTT.